These T cell receptor beta chains were read from a single sample in a study of identical twins. Each CDR3 protein is one row after TCRdb ran MiXCR on the 5' RACE reads. The sample consists of 500,000 to 550,000 distinct CDR3 sequences, 20% to 25% of them appearing once. The same data also went into a second study, on yellow fever vaccine responses in identical twins.

The sample was CD4+ T cells sorted from blood. These receptors were collected from a woman aged 18-30 years in good health. CDR3s include the opening cysteine and the closing phenylalanine or tryptophan.

v_call: TRBV5-1
j_call: TRBJ2-5
cdr3_aa: CASSLVGGKETQYF

v_call: TRBV7-8
j_call: TRBJ2-5
cdr3_aa: CASSLVRTTWRETQYF

v_call: TRBV7-9
j_call: TRBJ2-1
cdr3_aa: CASSRLAAGSYNEQFF

v_call: TRBV7-8
j_call: TRBJ2-2
cdr3_aa: CASSLGVAGGQNGELFF

v_call: TRBV20-1
j_call: TRBJ1-5
cdr3_aa: CSATSNRDLKRNQPQHF

v_call: TRBV7-2
j_call: TRBJ2-4
cdr3_aa: CASSFGGGGGAKNIQYF

v_call: TRBV25-1
j_call: TRBJ2-7
cdr3_aa: CASSEYDRVREQYF

v_call: TRBV7-9
j_call: TRBJ2-3
cdr3_aa: CASQYTDTQYF

v_call: TRBV7-8
j_call: TRBJ2-5
cdr3_aa: CASSSPSSGETQYF

v_call: TRBV15
j_call: TRBJ2-1
cdr3_aa: CATRTGTGRVNEQFF

v_call: TRBV27
j_call: TRBJ1-4
cdr3_aa: CASSLSSGFGEKLFF

v_call: TRBV21-1
j_call: TRBJ2-6
cdr3_aa: CASSKIPGSGANVLTF

v_call: TRBV12-3/TRBV12-4
j_call: TRBJ2-7
cdr3_aa: CASTPAHNTYEQYF

v_call: TRBV6-5
j_call: TRBJ1-2
cdr3_aa: CASSYDSSYNYGYTF

v_call: TRBV27
j_call: TRBJ2-1
cdr3_aa: CASRLRTGGPFGQFF

v_call: TRBV7-2
j_call: TRBJ2-1
cdr3_aa: CATSTLLNEQFF

v_call: TRBV5-5
j_call: TRBJ1-1
cdr3_aa: CASSPSRDRGMAFF

v_call: TRBV3-1
j_call: TRBJ2-5
cdr3_aa: CASSQDWSGTPLETQYF

v_call: TRBV12-3/TRBV12-4
j_call: TRBJ2-5
cdr3_aa: CASSPGTHRDGETQYF

v_call: TRBV5-1
j_call: TRBJ2-1
cdr3_aa: CASSSAGGYNEQFF

v_call: TRBV24-1
j_call: TRBJ2-2
cdr3_aa: CATSEPGTGNTGELFF

v_call: TRBV11-2
j_call: TRBJ2-5
cdr3_aa: CASSLMQETQYF

v_call: TRBV7-8
j_call: TRBJ2-5
cdr3_aa: CASSKGVETQYF

v_call: TRBV27
j_call: TRBJ2-7
cdr3_aa: CASSLKVPGTYEQYF

v_call: TRBV29-1
j_call: TRBJ1-1
cdr3_aa: CSVGPWEGNTEAFF

v_call: TRBV7-2
j_call: TRBJ1-2
cdr3_aa: CASSLELGYGYTF

v_call: TRBV7-2
j_call: TRBJ2-3
cdr3_aa: CASSPEWGTDTQYF

v_call: TRBV2
j_call: TRBJ2-7
cdr3_aa: CASSEEPNSYEQYF

v_call: TRBV6-5
j_call: TRBJ1-6
cdr3_aa: CASSYVQEGPLHF

v_call: TRBV18
j_call: TRBJ2-1
cdr3_aa: CASSPMGWFEQFF

v_call: TRBV20-1
j_call: TRBJ2-5
cdr3_aa: CSARGPGQQLYF

v_call: TRBV10-3
j_call: TRBJ2-3
cdr3_aa: CAISEAGSTDTQYF

v_call: TRBV27
j_call: TRBJ2-2
cdr3_aa: CASSLSVPAGELFF

v_call: TRBV5-5
j_call: TRBJ2-1
cdr3_aa: CASSLGARGSSYNEQFF

v_call: TRBV25-1
j_call: TRBJ2-1
cdr3_aa: CASSSSGDEQFF

v_call: TRBV7-9
j_call: TRBJ2-3
cdr3_aa: CVSSPGGLSTDTQYF